The subject of this entry is one TCR beta chain. The antigen remains unidentified. The CDR3 end falls 3 residues outside the read, so it is completed with the germline J gene. Additional DNA sequences in this sample encode the identical CDR3. CDR1 is MNHEY and CDR2 is SVGEGT in the germline V gene. Trimming left V 0 bases short and J 1 base short, with 7 bases between. This CDR3 has 15 residues. This specimen comes from a study of T cells in women clearing cervical HPV infection. Study-wide context: Controls gave blood once infection was undetectable; cases at lesion identification.

Findings and limits, study-wide: Repertoire richness, not evenness, was significantly elevated in CIN3+ cases versus controls. TRBV6-7 relative abundance averaged approximately 0.1% in cases and around 0.17% in controls.

immunoSEQ multiplex PCR used an average of around 1,200 ng genomic DNA. The method was immunoSEQ multiplex PCR; TCRdb's version includes in-frame clones alone and lacks a portion of them. The sample includes fewer than 35,000 clones. The specimen sequenced was blood buffy coat. This clonotype was obtained from a woman between 18 and 69 years old with a cervical HPV16 infection that either progressed to CIN3+ or cleared (not recorded which). V and J are TRBV6-2 or TRBV6-3 and TRBJ1-5; unclear D gene. The CDR3 sequence is CASSYSRLSNQPQHF. The covered CDR3 bases are TGTGCCAGCAGTTACTCCCGACTCAGCAATCAGCCC.